This T cell receptor (beta chain) was identified during a study of identical twins. TCRdb processed the 5' RACE reads anew with MiXCR; each CDR3 protein has one entry. The sample consists of approximately 500,000 distinct CDR3 sequences, 20% to 25% of them appearing once. These data are also associated with another study on T cells expressing NK-cell markers.

The source of this sequence is a woman between 18 and 29 years old in good health. The sequenced sample was CD4+ T cells sorted from blood.

The CDR3 coding sequence is TGCGCCACCGACGTAGCGGGGAGCTACGAGCAGTACTTC. Protein: CATDVAGSYEQYF. The chain is built from TRBV4-1 and TRBJ2-7, with 8 positions matching TRBD2. J was trimmed by 3 bases and V by 10 bases; bases with no gene match: 8. The CDR3 contains 13 residues. Germline V CDR1 and CDR2: MGHRA, YSYEKL.